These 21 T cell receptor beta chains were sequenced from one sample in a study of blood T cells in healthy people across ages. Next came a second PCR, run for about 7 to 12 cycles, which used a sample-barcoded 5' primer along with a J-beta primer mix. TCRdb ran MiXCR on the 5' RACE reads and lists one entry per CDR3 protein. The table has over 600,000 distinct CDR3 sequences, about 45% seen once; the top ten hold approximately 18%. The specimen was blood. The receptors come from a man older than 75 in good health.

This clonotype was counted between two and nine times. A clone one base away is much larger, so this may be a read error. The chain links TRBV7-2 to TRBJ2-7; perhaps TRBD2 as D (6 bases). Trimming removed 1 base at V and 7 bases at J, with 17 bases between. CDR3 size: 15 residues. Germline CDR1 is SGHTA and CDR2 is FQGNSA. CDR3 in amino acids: CASSLGGTGGNEQYF. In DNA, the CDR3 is TGTGCCAGCAGCTTAGGTGGGACTGGAGGAAATGAGCAGTACTTC.

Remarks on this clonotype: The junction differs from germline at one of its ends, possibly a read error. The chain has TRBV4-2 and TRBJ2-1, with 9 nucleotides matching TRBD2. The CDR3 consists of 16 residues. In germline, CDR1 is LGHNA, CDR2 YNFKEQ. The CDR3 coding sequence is TGTGCCAGCAGCCTTTCTAGCGGGAATTCCTACGATGAGCAGTTCTTC. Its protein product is CASSLSSGNSYDEQFF.

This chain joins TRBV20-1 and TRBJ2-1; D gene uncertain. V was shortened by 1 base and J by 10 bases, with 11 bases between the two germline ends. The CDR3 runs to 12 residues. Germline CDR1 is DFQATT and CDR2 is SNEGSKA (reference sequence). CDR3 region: CSARVLDAEQFF. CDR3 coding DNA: TGCAGTGCTAGAGTGTTGGACGCAGAGCAGTTCTTC.

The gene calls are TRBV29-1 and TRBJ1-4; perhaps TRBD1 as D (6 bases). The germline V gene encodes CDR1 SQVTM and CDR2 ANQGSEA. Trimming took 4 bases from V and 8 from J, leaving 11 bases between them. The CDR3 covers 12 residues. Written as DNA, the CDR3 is TGCAGCGTTGGGGCAGGGGACGAAAAACTGTTTTTT. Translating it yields CSVGAGDEKLFF.

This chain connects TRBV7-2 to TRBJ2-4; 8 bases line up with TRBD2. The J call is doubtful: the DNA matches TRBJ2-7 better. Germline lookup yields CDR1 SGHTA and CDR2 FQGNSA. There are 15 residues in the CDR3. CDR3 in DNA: TGTGCCAACAGTCGGGAGGGGACAACGCTCTACGAGCAGTACTTC. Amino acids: CANSREGTTLYEQYF.

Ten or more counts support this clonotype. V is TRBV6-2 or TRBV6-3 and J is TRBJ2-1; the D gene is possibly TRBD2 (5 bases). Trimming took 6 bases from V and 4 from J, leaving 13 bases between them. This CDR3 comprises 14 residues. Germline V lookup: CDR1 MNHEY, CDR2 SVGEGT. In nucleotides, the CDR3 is TGTGCCAGCAGGAGGATCACTAGTTACAATGAGCAGTTCTTC. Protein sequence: CASRRITSYNEQFF.

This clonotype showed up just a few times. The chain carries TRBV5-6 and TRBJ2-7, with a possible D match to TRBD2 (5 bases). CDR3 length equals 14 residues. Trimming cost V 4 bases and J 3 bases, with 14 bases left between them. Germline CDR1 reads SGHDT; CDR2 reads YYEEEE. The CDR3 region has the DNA TGTGCCAGCAGCCCCGGGGTGGGGAACTACGAGCAGTACTTC. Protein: CASSPGVGNYEQYF.

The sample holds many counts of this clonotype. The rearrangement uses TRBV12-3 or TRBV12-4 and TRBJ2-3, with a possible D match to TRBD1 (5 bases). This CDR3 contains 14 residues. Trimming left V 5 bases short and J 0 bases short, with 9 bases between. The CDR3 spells CASSEQASTDTQYF. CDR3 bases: TGTGCCAGCAGTGAACAGGCTAGCACAGATACGCAGTATTTT.

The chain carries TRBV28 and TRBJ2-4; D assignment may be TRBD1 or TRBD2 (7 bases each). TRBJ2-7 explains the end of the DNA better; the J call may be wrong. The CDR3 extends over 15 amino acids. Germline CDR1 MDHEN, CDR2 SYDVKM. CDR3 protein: CASRRPGGGSYEQYF. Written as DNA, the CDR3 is TGTGCCAGCAGGAGACCAGGGGGAGGGTCCTACGAGCAGTACTTC.

CDR3 DNA: TGCAGTGCTAGAGGAGGGACAGGGTTGAACACTGAAGCTTTCTTT. As protein: CSARGGTGLNTEAFF. The chain recombines TRBV20-1 with TRBJ1-1; 9 nucleotides match TRBD1. The CDR3 length is 15 residues. With 1 base clipped from V and 0 bases from J, the junction kept 3 bases outside the gene matches. Germline-derived CDR1 and CDR2 are DFQATT and SNEGSKA (reference sequence).

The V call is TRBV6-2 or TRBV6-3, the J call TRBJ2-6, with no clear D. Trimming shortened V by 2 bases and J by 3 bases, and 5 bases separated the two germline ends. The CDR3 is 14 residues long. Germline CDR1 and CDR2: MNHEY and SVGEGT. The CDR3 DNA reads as TGTGCCAGCAGTTACGGGGTTGGGGCCAACGTCCTGACTTTC. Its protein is CASSYGVGANVLTF.

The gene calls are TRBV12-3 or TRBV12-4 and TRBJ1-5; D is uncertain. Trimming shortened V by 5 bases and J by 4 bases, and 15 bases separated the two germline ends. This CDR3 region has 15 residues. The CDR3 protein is CASSARVGGNQPQHF. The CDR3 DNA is TGTGCCAGCAGTGCCCGGGTGGGTGGAAATCAGCCCCAGCATTTT.

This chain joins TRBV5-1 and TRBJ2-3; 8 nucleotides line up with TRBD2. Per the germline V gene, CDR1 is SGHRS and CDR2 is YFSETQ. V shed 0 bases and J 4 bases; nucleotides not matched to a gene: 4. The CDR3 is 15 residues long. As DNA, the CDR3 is TGCGCCAGCAGCTTGGGAGCGGGAGAGGCAGATACGCAGTATTTT. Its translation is CASSLGAGEADTQYF.

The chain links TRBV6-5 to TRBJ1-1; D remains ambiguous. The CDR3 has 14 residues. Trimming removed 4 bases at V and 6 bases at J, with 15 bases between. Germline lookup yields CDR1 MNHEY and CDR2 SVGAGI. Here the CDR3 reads CASSSALREAEAFF. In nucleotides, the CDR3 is TGTGCCAGCAGTTCGGCCCTCCGGGAGGCTGAAGCTTTCTTT.

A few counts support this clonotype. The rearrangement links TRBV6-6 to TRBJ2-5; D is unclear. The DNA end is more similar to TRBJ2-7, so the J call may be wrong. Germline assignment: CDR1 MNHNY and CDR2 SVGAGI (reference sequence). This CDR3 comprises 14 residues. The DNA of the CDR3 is TGTGCCAGCAGTTCCCGGGCCTTCCAGGACGAGCAGTACTTC. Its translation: CASSSRAFQDEQYF.

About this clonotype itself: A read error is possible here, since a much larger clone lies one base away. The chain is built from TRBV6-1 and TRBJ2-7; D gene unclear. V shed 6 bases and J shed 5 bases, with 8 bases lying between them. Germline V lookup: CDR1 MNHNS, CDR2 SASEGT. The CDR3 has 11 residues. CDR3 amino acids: CASSWADEQYF. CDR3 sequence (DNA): TGTGCCAGCAGCTGGGCCGACGAGCAGTACTTC.

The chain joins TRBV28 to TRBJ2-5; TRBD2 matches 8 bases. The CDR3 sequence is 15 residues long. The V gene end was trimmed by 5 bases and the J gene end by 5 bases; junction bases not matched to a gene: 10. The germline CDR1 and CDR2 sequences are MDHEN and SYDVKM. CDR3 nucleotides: TGTGCCAGCAGTCCTATGACTAGCGCTCGGGAGACCCAGTACTTC. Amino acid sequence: CASSPMTSARETQYF.

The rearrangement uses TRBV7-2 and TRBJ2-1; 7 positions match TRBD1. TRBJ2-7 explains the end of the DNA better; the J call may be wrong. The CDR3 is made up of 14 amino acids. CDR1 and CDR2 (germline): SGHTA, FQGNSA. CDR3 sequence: CASSVGQLYNEQYF. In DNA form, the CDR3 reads TGTGCCAGCAGCGTGGGACAGCTATACAATGAGCAGTACTTC.

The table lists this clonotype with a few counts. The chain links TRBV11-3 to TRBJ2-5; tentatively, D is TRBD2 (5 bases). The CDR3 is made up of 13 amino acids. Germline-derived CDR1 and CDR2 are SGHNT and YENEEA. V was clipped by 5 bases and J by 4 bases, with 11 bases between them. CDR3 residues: CASSPTGIETQYF. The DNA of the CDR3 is TGTGCCAGCAGCCCAACCGGGATAGAGACCCAGTACTTC.

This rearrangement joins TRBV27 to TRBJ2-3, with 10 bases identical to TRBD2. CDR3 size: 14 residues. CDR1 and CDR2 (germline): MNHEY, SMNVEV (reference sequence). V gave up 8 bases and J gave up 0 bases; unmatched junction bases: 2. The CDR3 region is CASQGLASTDTQYF. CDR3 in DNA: TGTGCCAGCCAGGGACTAGCGAGCACAGATACGCAGTATTTT.

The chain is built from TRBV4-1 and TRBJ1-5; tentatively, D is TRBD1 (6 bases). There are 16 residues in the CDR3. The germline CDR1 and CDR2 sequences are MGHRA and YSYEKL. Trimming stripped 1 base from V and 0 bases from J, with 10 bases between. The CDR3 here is CASSQGTDLSNQPQHF. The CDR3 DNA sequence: TGCGCCAGCAGCCAAGGGACAGACCTTAGCAATCAGCCCCAGCATTTT.